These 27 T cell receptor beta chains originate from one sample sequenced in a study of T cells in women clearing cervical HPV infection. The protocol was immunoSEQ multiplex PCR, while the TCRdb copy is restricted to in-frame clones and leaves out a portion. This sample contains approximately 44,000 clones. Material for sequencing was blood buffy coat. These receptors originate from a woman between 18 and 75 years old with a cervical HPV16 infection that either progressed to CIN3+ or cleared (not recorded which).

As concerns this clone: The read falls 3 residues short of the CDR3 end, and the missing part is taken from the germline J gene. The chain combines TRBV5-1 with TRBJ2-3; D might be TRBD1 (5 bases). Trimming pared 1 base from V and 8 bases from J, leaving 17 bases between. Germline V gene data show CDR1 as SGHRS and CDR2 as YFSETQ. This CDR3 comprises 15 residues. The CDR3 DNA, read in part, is TGCGCCAGCAGCTTGATAAGTTCCCAGGGTAGTACG. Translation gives CASSLISSQGST. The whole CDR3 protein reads CASSLISSQGSTQYF.

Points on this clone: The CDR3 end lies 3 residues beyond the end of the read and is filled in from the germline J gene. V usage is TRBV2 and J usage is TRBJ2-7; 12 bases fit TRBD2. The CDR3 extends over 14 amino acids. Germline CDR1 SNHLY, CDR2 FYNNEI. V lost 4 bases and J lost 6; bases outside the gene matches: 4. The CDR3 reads CASSGPSGRGEQYF. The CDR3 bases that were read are TGTGCCAGCAGTGGGCCTAGCGGGAGGGGCGAG.

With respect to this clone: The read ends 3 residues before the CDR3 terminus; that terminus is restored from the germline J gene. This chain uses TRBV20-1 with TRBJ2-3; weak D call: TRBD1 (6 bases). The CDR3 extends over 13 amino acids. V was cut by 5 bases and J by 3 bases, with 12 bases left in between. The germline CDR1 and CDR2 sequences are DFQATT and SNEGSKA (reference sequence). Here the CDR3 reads CSALQGFTDTQYF. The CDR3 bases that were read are TGCAGTGCTTTACAGGGTTTTACAGATACG.

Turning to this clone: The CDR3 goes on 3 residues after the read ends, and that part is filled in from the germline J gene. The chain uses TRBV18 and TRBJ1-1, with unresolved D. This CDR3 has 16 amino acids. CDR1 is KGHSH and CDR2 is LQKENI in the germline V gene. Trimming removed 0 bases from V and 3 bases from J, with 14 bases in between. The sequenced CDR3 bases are TGTGCCAGCTCACCACCCCAGGCCCTTCTACACACTGAA. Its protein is CASSPPQALLHTE. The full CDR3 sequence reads CASSPPQALLHTEAFF. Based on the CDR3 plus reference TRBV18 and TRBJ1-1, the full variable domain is NAGVMQNPRHLVRRRGQEARLRCSPMKGHSHVYWYRQLPEEGLKFMVYLQKENIIDESGMPKERFSAEFPKEGPSILRIQQVVRGDSAAYFCASSPPQALLHTEAFFGQGTRLTVV.

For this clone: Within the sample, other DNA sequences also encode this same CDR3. CDR3 DNA, as far as it was read: TGTGCCAGCAGCGGGACTAGCTCCTACGAG. Its protein product is CASSGTSSYE. The CDR3 as a whole reads CASSGTSSYEQYF. The chain combines TRBV11-2 with TRBJ2-7; TRBD2 aligns across 8 bases. The CDR3 extends 3 residues past the end of the read, so its final part is completed from the germline J gene. Per the germline V gene, CDR1 is SGHAT and CDR2 is FQNNGV. Germline trimming cut 5 bases from V and 0 bases from J; bases unmatched to any gene: 0. The CDR3 length is 13 residues.

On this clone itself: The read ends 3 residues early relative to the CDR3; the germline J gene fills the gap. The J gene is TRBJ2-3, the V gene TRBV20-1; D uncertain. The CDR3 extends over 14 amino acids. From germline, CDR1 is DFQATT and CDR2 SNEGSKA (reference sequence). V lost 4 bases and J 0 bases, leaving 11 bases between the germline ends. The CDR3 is CSAIEAHSTDTQYF. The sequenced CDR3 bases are TGCAGTGCTATCGAGGCACATAGCACAGATACG.

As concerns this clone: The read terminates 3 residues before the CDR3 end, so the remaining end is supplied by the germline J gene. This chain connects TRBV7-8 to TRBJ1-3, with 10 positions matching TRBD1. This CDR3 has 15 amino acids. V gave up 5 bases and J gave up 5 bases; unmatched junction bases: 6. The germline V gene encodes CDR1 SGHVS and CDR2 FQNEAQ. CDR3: CASSPEGQGRNTIYF. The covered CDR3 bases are TGTGCCAGCAGCCCAGAGGGACAGGGGCGAAACACC.

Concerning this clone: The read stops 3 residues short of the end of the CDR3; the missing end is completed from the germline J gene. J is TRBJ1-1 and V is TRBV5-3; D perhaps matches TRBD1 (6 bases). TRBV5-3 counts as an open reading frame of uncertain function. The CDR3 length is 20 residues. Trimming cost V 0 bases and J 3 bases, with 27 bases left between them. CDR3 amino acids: CARSLAPSSQGWVLHTEAFF. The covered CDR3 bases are TGTGCCAGAAGCTTGGCTCCCTCGTCACAGGGTTGGGTCCTCCACACTGAA.

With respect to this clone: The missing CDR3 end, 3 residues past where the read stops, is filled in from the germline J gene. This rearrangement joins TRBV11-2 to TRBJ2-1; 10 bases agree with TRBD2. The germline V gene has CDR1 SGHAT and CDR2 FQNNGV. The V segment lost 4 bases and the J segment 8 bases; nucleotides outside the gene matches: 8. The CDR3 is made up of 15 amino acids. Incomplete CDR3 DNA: TGTGCCAGCAGCTCAAAGGGACTAGCGATCGATGAG. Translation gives CASSSKGLAIDE. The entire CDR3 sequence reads CASSSKGLAIDEQFF.

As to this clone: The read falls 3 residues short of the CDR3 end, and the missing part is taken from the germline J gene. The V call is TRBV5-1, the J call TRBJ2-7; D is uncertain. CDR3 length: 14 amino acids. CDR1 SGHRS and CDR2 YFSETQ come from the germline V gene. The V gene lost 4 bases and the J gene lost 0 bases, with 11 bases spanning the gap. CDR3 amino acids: CASSARPSSYEQYF. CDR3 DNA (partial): TGCGCCAGCAGCGCTAGACCTTCCTCCTACGAG.

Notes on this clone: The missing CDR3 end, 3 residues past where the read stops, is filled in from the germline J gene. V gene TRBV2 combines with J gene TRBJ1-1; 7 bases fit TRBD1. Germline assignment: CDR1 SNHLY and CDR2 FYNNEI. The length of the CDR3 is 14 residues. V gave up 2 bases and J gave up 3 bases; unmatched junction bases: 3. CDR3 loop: CASSETGEDTEAFF. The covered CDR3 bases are TGTGCCAGCAGTGAAACAGGGGAGGACACTGAA.

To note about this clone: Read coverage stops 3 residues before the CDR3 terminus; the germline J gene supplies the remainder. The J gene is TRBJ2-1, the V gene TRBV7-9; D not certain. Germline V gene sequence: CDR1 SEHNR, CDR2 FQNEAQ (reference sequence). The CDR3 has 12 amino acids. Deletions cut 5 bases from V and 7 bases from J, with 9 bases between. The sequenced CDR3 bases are TGTGCCAGCAGCCTGACTGATAATGAG. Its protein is CASSLTDNE. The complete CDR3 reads CASSLTDNEQFF.

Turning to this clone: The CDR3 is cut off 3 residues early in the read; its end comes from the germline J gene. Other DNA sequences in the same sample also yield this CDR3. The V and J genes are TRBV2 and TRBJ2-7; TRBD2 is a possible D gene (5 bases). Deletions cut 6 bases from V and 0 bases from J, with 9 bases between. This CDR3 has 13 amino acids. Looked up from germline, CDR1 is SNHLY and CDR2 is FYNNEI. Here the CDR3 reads CASSEGLSYEQYF. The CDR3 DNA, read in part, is TGTGCCAGCAGCGAGGGCCTCTCCTACGAG.

CDR3 sequence reads: CSVPTGQETQYF. The CDR3 bases that were read are TGCAGCGTCCCGACAGGACAAGAGACC. V and J are TRBV29-1 and TRBJ2-5; the D gene is possibly TRBD1 (6 bases). The sequenced fragment ends 3 residues before the CDR3 boundary, so the rest is inferred from the germline J gene. This CDR3 region has 12 residues. V was shortened by 6 bases and J by 2 bases, with 10 bases between the two germline ends. Looked up from germline, CDR1 is SQVTM and CDR2 is ANQGSEA.

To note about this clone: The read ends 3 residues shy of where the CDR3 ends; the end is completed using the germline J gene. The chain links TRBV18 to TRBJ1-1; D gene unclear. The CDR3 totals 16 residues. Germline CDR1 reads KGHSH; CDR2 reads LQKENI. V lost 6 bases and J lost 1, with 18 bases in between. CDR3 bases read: TGTGCCAGCTCTCCGATGGCGGGGTCGTCGAACACTGAA. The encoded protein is CASSPMAGSSNTE. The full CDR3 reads CASSPMAGSSNTEAFF.

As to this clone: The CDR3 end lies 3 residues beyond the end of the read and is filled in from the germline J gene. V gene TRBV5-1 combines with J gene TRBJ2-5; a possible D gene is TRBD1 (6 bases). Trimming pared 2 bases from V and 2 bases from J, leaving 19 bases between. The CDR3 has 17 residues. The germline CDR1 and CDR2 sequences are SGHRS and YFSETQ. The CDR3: CASSFTGSYEWQETQYF. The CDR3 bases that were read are TGCGCCAGCAGCTTCACAGGGTCCTATGAATGGCAAGAGACC.

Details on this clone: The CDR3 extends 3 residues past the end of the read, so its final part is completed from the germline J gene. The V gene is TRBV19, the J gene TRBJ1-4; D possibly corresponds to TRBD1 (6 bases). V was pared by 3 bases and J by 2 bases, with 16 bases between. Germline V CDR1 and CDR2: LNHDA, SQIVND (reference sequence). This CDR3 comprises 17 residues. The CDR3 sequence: CASSIRPRGPTNEKLFF. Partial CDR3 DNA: TGTGCCAGTAGTATTCGTCCCAGGGGCCCTACTAATGAAAAA. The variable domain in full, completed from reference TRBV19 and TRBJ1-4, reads DGGITQSPKYLFRKEGQNVTLSCEQNLNHDAMYWYRQDPGQGLRLIYYSQIVNDFQKGDIAEGYSVSREKKESFPLTVTSAQKNPTAFYLCASSIRPRGPTNEKLFFGSGTQLSVL.

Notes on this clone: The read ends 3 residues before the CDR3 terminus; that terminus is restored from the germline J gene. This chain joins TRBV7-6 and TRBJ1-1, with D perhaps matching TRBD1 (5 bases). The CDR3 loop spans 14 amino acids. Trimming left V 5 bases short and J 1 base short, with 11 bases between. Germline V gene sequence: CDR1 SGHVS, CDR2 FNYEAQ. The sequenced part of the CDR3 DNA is TGTGCCAGCAGCCCGGGGACTGCGAACACTGAA. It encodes CASSPGTANTE. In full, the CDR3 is CASSPGTANTEAFF.

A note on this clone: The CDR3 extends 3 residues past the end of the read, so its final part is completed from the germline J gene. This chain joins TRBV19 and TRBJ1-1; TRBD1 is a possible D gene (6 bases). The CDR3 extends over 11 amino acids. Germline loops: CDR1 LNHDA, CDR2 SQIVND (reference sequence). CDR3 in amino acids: CASSWGGPAFF. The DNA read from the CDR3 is TGTGCCAGTAGTTGGGGGGGGCCA.

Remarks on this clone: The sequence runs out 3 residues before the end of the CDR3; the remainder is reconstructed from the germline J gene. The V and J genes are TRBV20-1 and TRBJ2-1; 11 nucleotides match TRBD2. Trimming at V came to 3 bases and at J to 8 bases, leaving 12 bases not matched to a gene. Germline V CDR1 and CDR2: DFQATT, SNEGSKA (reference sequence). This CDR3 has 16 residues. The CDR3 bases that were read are TGCAGTGCTAGTTTTCTAGCGGGGGGCCGCGGGGATGAG. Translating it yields CSASFLAGGRGDE. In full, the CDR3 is CSASFLAGGRGDEQFF.

The CDR3 loop reads CASSVEGTGANVLTF. The DNA read from the CDR3 is TGTGCCAGCAGCGTAGAAGGTACCGGGGCCAACGTC. The chain employs TRBV9 and TRBJ2-6; D gene ambiguous. Read coverage stops 3 residues before the CDR3 terminus; the germline J gene supplies the remainder. This CDR3 is built from 15 residues. V shed 0 bases and J shed 4 bases, with 8 bases lying between them. Germline assignment: CDR1 SGDLS and CDR2 YYNGEE.

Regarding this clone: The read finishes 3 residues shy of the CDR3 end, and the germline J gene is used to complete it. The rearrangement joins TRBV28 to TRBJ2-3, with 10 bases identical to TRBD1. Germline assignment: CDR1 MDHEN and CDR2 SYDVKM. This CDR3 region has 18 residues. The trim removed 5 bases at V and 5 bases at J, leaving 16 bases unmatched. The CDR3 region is CASSPGQGDPFSRDTQYF. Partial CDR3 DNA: TGTGCCAGCAGTCCAGGACAGGGGGACCCATTTTCGCGAGATACG.

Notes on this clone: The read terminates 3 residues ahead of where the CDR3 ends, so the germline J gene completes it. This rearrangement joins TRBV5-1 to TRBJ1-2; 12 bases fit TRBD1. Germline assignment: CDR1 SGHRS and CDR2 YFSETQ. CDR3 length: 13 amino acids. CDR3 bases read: TGCGCCAGCGGTCCCTCGGGACAGGGGGCC. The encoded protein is CASGPSGQGA. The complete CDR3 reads CASGPSGQGAYTF.

The CDR3 is CSASMGGGGEKLFF. CDR3 bases read: TGCAGTGCTAGTATGGGAGGGGGAGGTGAAAAA. The rearrangement uses TRBV20-1 and TRBJ1-4, with D perhaps TRBD1 (6 bases). From the germline J gene comes the end of the CDR3, since the read stops 3 residues before it. Germline CDR1 and CDR2: DFQATT and SNEGSKA (reference sequence). Trimming pared 3 bases from V and 7 bases from J, leaving 15 bases between. The CDR3 has 14 residues.

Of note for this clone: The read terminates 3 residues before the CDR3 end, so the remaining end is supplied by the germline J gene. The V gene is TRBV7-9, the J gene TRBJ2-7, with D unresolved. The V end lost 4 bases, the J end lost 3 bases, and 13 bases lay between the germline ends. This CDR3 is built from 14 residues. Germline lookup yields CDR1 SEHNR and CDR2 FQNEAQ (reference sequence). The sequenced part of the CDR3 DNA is TGTGCCAGCAGCTCCTCCCCAACAGTCTACGAG. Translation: CASSSSPTVYE. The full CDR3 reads CASSSSPTVYEQYF.

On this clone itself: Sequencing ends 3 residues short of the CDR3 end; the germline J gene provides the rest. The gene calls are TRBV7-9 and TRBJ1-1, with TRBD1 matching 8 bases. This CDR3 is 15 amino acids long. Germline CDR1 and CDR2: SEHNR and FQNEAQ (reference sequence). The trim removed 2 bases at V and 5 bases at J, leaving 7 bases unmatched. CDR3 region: CASSLMSGGGTEAFF. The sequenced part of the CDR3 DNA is TGTGCCAGCAGCTTAATGTCAGGGGGCGGGACTGAA.

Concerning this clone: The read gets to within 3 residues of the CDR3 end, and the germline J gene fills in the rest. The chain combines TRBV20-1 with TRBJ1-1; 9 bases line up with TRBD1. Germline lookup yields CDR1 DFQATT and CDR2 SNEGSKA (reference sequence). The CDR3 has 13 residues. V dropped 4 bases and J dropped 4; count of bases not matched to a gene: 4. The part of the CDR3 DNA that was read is TGCAGTGCTACCCGGGACAGGGTCACTGAA. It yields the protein CSATRDRVTE. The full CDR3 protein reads CSATRDRVTEAFF.